Following are 24 T cell receptor beta chains from one sample sequenced in a study of cytomegalovirus exposure and HLA in healthy donors. In the PCR, 60 Vbeta and 13 Jbeta primers were used. Profiling relied on immunoSEQ multiplex PCR, and the TCRdb table lists in-frame clones only, not all of them. The repertoire holds about 160,000 clones, with roughly 80% as singletons. Material: PBMCs. The origin of the receptors is a female donor in good health and CMV-seronegative.

Only one count was recorded for this clone. The V gene is TRBV10-3, the J gene TRBJ1-1, with a weak D call TRBD1 (5 bases). The germline V gene encodes CDR1 ENHRY and CDR2 SYGVKD. Deletions cut 3 bases from V and 0 bases from J, with 8 bases between. The CDR3 loop spans 14 amino acids. CDR3 in amino acids: CAISDGALNTEAFF. The CDR3 region has the DNA TGTGCCATCAGTGATGGGGCACTGAACACTGAAGCTTTCTTT.

This clone was picked up a small number of times. This sequence joins TRBV5-4 and TRBJ1-1, with 11 positions matching TRBD1. The junction had 11 bases not matched to a gene; V was cut back by 3 bases and J by 4 bases. Germline V CDR1 and CDR2: SGHNT, YYREEE (reference sequence). The CDR3 contains 17 residues. CDR3 loop: CASSSGTGGPTGTEAFF. CDR3 nucleotides: TGTGCCAGCAGCTCGGGGACAGGGGGACCAACGGGCACTGAAGCTTTCTTT.

This chain links TRBV4-1 with TRBJ2-7; 9 nucleotides line up with TRBD2. The CDR3 is 18 amino acids. Unmatched junction bases numbered 15, after V lost 0 bases and J lost 6 bases. Germline CDR1 reads MGHRA; CDR2 reads YSYEKL. CDR3 loop: CASSQEQGHVAGGGEQYF. The CDR3 DNA reads TGCGCCAGCAGCCAAGAACAGGGCCATGTGGCGGGAGGGGGCGAGCAGTACTTC.

The chain has TRBV2 and TRBJ2-7, with a weak D call TRBD2 (5 bases). Germline assignment: CDR1 SNHLY and CDR2 FYNNEI. Trimming shortened V by 8 bases and J by 6 bases, and 14 bases separated the two germline ends. The CDR3 loop spans 12 amino acids. The CDR3: CASDEGIREQYF. In DNA, the CDR3 is TGTGCCAGCGATGAGGGAATTCGCGAGCAGTACTTC.

This clone was detected only once. The chain carries TRBV7-6 and TRBJ2-1; possible D gene TRBD2, 6 bases. V was clipped by 4 bases and J by 2 bases, with 15 bases between them. Germline CDR1 and CDR2: SGHVS and FNYEAQ. This CDR3 is 16 amino acids long. The CDR3 DNA reads TGTGCCAGCAGCTCCCCCCGGGACTCCCCCTACAATGAGCAGTTCTTC. Its translation is CASSSPRDSPYNEQFF.

This chain uses TRBV6-1 with TRBJ1-3; D gene unclear. Looked up from germline, CDR1 is MNHNS and CDR2 is SASEGT. CDR3 length equals 14 residues. V was pared by 0 bases and J by 4 bases, with 7 bases between. CDR3 region: CASSEASRGNTIYF. The CDR3 DNA follows: TGTGCCAGCAGTGAAGCGTCCAGGGGAAACACCATATATTTT.

This chain connects TRBV18 to TRBJ2-3; D is undetermined. Germline loops: CDR1 KGHSH, CDR2 LQKENI. The CDR3 length is 14 residues. The V end lost 4 bases, the J end lost 0 bases, and 8 bases lay between the germline ends. The CDR3 sequence: CASSRALSTDTQYF. The DNA of the CDR3 is TGTGCCAGCTCACGGGCCCTTAGCACAGATACGCAGTATTTT.

The chain couples TRBV2 to TRBJ1-1; 7 positions agree with TRBD1. The CDR3 spans 15 residues. The junction had 7 bases not matched to a gene; V was cut back by 6 bases and J by 0 bases. The germline V gene encodes CDR1 SNHLY and CDR2 FYNNEI. The chain's CDR3 is CASRASGGLNTEAFF. The CDR3, as DNA: TGTGCCAGCAGAGCCTCAGGGGGTCTGAACACTGAAGCTTTCTTT.

This chain links TRBV7-3 with TRBJ2-2; 10 positions match TRBD2. Per the germline V gene, CDR1 is SGHTA and CDR2 is FQGTGA. V shed 5 bases and J 5 bases; nucleotides not matched to a gene: 5. The CDR3 contains 15 residues. CDR3 nucleotides: TGTGCCAGCAGCCGTCTAGCGGGAGAGACCGGGGAGCTGTTTTTT. It specifies CASSRLAGETGELFF.

J is TRBJ1-1 and V is TRBV20-1, with D hard to call. There are 10 residues in the CDR3. V was clipped by 6 bases and J by 7 bases, with 9 bases between them. Per the germline V gene, CDR1 is DFQATT and CDR2 is SNEGSKA (reference sequence). The chain's CDR3 is CSALRVEAFF. CDR3 coding DNA: TGCAGTGCGCTCCGGGTTGAAGCTTTCTTT.

This CDR3 is CAIRIEQGSNTEAFF. The CDR3 nucleotides are TGTGCCATCAGAATCGAACAGGGCTCGAACACTGAAGCTTTCTTT. This rearrangement joins TRBV10-3 to TRBJ1-1; possibly TRBD1 for D (6 bases). V was shortened by 6 bases and J by 1 base, with 15 bases between the two germline ends. This CDR3 has 15 amino acids. The germline gives CDR1 ENHRY, CDR2 SYGVKD.

This chain joins TRBV5-4 and TRBJ2-3; the match to TRBD2 covers 11 bases. Germline CDR1 reads SGHNT; CDR2 reads YYREEE (reference sequence). This CDR3 region has 16 residues. The ends lost 0 bases at V and 5 bases at J; junction bases unmatched: 5. The chain's CDR3 is CASSLAASGGQDTQYF. The CDR3, as DNA: TGTGCCAGCAGCTTGGCCGCTAGCGGGGGGCAAGATACGCAGTATTTT.

The V and J genes are TRBV19 and TRBJ2-3; D uncertain. The length of the CDR3 is 12 residues. Trimming cost V 3 bases and J 5 bases, with 6 bases left between them. Germline CDR1 LNHDA, CDR2 SQIVND (reference sequence). The CDR3 here is CASSILGDTQYF. The CDR3 DNA sequence: TGTGCCAGTAGTATCCTAGGAGATACGCAGTATTTT.

This chain uses TRBV4-2 with TRBJ2-1; TRBD2 agrees at 10 bases. The CDR3 consists of 18 residues. Germline CDR1 is LGHNA and CDR2 is YNFKEQ. The ends lost 2 bases at V and 5 bases at J; junction bases unmatched: 12. The CDR3 region is CASSQYGEREGPHNEQFF. CDR3 nucleotides: TGTGCCAGCAGCCAATACGGGGAGCGGGAGGGCCCTCACAATGAGCAGTTCTTC.

This clone is a singleton in its sample. The chain combines TRBV30 with TRBJ1-1, with 7 bases fitting TRBD1. Germline assignment: CDR1 GTSNPN and CDR2 SVGIG (reference sequence). The CDR3 contains 16 residues. Trimming at V came to 3 bases and at J to 4 bases, leaving 14 bases not matched to a gene. The CDR3 spells CAWRGVRQGGGTEAFF. In DNA form, the CDR3 reads TGTGCCTGGAGGGGAGTACGACAGGGAGGCGGCACTGAAGCTTTCTTT.

This chain joins TRBV6-1 and TRBJ2-2; TRBD2 agrees at 10 bases. The germline V gene has CDR1 MNHNS and CDR2 SASEGT. With 6 bases clipped from V and 6 bases from J, the junction kept 10 bases outside the gene matches. The CDR3 covers 16 residues. CDR3 loop: CASRELAGRLSGELFF. The CDR3 nucleotides are TGTGCCAGCAGGGAACTAGCGGGGCGACTGTCCGGGGAGCTGTTTTTT.

Many counts were recorded for this clone. This rearrangement joins TRBV7-3 to TRBJ1-2; the D is unclear. The ends were cut back, 7 bases at V and 0 bases at J, with 9 bases in the middle. This CDR3 is 13 amino acids long. Looked up from germline, CDR1 is SGHTA and CDR2 is FQGTGA. The CDR3 region is CASMRPANYGYTF. CDR3 bases: TGTGCCAGCATGAGGCCGGCTAACTATGGCTACACCTTC.

V gene TRBV4-1 combines with J gene TRBJ2-1, with 7 bases identical to TRBD2. This CDR3 has 12 residues. The germline V gene has CDR1 MGHRA and CDR2 YSYEKL. V shed 4 bases and J 10 bases; nucleotides not matched to a gene: 4. The CDR3 is CASSLMGGEQFF. In nucleotides, the CDR3 is TGCGCCAGCAGCCTTATGGGGGGGGAGCAGTTCTTC.

V and J are TRBV10-3 and TRBJ2-7; unclear D gene. The germline V and J ends were trimmed by 7 bases and 0 bases, with 13 bases remaining between them. This CDR3 has 14 residues. CDR1 and CDR2 (germline): ENHRY, SYGVKD. This chain's CDR3 is CAITATQSSYEQYF. The DNA for the CDR3 is TGTGCCATCACCGCGACACAGAGCTCCTACGAGCAGTACTTC.

This chain links TRBV28 with TRBJ1-1; D call uncertain. Trimming took off 7 bases at V and 1 base at J, with 10 bases between the two ends. The germline gives CDR1 MDHEN, CDR2 SYDVKM. This CDR3 is built from 13 residues. CDR3 amino acids: CASIFSGNTEAFF. The CDR3 coding sequence is TGTGCCAGCATATTTTCGGGGAACACTGAAGCTTTCTTT.

The chain has TRBV2 and TRBJ2-3; 7 positions match TRBD2. This CDR3 is built from 15 residues. Germline CDR1 and CDR2: SNHLY and FYNNEI. Trimming took 4 bases from V and 6 from J; bases not matched to a gene: 10. As DNA, the CDR3 is TGTGCCAGCAGTGCCCCCCTAGCGGCCGGTGATACGCAGTATTTT. Its protein is CASSAPLAAGDTQYF. Combining the CDR3 with reference TRBV2 and TRBJ2-3 gives the whole variable domain EPEVTQTPSHQVTQMGQEVILRCVPISNHLYFYWYRQILGQKVEFLVSFYNNEISEKSEIFDDQFSVERPDGSNFTLKIRSTKLEDSAMYFCASSAPLAAGDTQYFGPGTRLTVL.

This chain uses TRBV5-4 with TRBJ2-7; 9 bases agree with TRBD2. The V gene's germline CDR1 is SGHNT and CDR2 YYREEE (reference sequence). CDR3 size: 13 residues. V lost 5 bases, J lost 5 bases, and 5 bases stayed unmatched. CDR3 coding DNA: TGTGCCAGCAGTGGGACTAGCTGGGACGAGCAGTACTTC. Its protein is CASSGTSWDEQYF.

The chain joins TRBV27 to TRBJ2-3, with 14 bases that match TRBD2. This CDR3 has 18 residues. The germline gives CDR1 MNHEY, CDR2 SMNVEV (reference sequence). The junction had 9 bases not matched to a gene; V was cut back by 2 bases and J by 5 bases. The CDR3 coding sequence is TGTGCCAGCAGTTTAATCGCTTGGGGACTAGCGGGAGTAGATACGCAGTATTTT. Its protein is CASSLIAWGLAGVDTQYF.

The chain carries TRBV29-1 and TRBJ2-1; weak D call: TRBD2 (6 bases). The CDR3 sequence is 14 residues long. Germline lookup yields CDR1 SQVTM and CDR2 ANQGSEA. V was trimmed by 1 base and J by 6 bases, leaving 13 bases between them. The CDR3 reads CSVEGLAPGNEQFF. In nucleotides, the CDR3 is TGCAGCGTTGAAGGGCTAGCGCCCGGCAATGAGCAGTTCTTC.